This T cell receptor (beta chain) was sequenced in a study of OX40 agonist ivuxolimab in advanced cancers. Repertoires were generated with immunoSEQ multiplex PCR, while TCRdb's copy carries only in-frame clones and drops some. The profile shows fewer than 60,000 clones, 75% to 80% of them singletons. Germline lookup yields CDR1 GTSNPN and CDR2 SVGIG (reference sequence). V was pared by 8 bases and J by 1 base, with 9 bases of the junction left unmatched. This CDR3 is built from 15 residues. The V gene is TRBV30, the J gene TRBJ2-3; 10 nucleotides align to TRBD2. This clonotype was sampled from an adult with an advanced solid tumor such as melanoma, head and neck, liver or kidney cancer. The sample here was CD4+ or CD8+ T cells sorted from blood, taken in a trial of the OX40 agonist ivuxolimab. CDR3 DNA sequence: TGTGCCGGAATACGGACTAGCGGCGGCACAGATACGCAGTATTTT. Encoded protein: CAGIRTSGGTDTQYF.